Listed below are T cell receptor beta chains from one sample, sequenced in a study of T cell repertoires in cytomegalovirus infection. TCRdb used MiXCR to reprocess the reads, holding one entry per CDR3 protein. The sample lists 900,000 to 950,000 distinct CDR3 sequences, around 29% occurring once. Their antigen targets remain unknown. Sequenced material: cultured CD8+ T cells from PBMCs, taken from culture after CMV antigen stimulation. The source is a human donor in good health (CMV status not recorded). Some clones in this sample may be carry-over from other donors' samples. CDR3s include the opening cysteine and the closing phenylalanine or tryptophan. The order of the fields is D gene, J gene, clone size, V gene, CDR3 protein, CDR3 DNA. A D gene is named only where the DNA matches it firmly. Clone size is stated in some rows and not others, as once, few, many or a class when expanded.

TRBD1 TRBJ2-7 - TRBV6-5 CASSWTGTGSYEQYF TGTGCCAGCAGTTGGACCGGGACAGGGTCCTACGAGCAGTACTTC
TRBD2 TRBJ2-3 few TRBV10-1 CASSHQRGPSTDTQYF TGCGCCAGCAGTCACCAGCGGGGGCCCTCCACAGATACGCAGTATTTT
TRBD2 TRBJ2-2 - TRBV5-1 CASSGRAWELFF TGCGCCAGCAGCGGGAGGGCGTGGGAGCTGTTTTTT
- TRBJ1-1 many TRBV7-9 CASSYSPRQNMNTEAFF TGTGCCAGCAGCTATAGCCCCCGACAGAACATGAACACTGAAGCTTTCTTT
- TRBJ2-1 - TRBV5-1 CASSTHIDNEQFF TGCGCCAGCAGCACACACATAGACAATGAGCAGTTCTTC
- TRBJ2-1 few TRBV7-9 CASSLRQRVGSWQFF TGTGCCAGCAGCTTAAGACAGAGGGTGGGGAGTTGGCAGTTCTTC
- TRBJ2-4 - TRBV6-5 CASSPVDRVAKNIQYF TGTGCCAGCAGTCCCGTGGACCGGGTAGCCAAAAACATTCAGTACTTC
TRBD2 TRBJ2-3 - TRBV6-1 CASSEWAGGVTDTQYF TGTGCCAGCAGTGAATGGGCGGGGGGTGTCACAGATACGCAGTATTTT
- TRBJ2-5 - TRBV19 CASGPGFQETQYF TGTGCCAGTGGGCCGGGATTCCAAGAGACCCAGTACTTC
TRBD1 TRBJ2-1 few TRBV18 CASSILQGVYEQFF TGTGCCAGCTCAATACTACAGGGGGTATATGAGCAGTTCTTC
TRBD2 TRBJ2-1 - TRBV20-1 CSARVAGTVNEQFF TGCAGTGCTAGGGTAGCGGGGACGGTGAATGAGCAGTTCTTC
- TRBJ2-7 - TRBV4-2 CASSQVQWDEQYF TGTGCCAGCAGCCAAGTCCAGTGGGACGAGCAGTACTTC
- TRBJ1-4 - TRBV7-9 CASSLPGATPEKLFF TGTGCCAGCAGCTTACCAGGCGCGACCCCTGAAAAACTGTTTTTT
TRBD2 TRBJ2-3 many TRBV6-5 CASSLLAVHTDTQYF TGTGCCAGCAGTTTACTAGCGGTTCACACAGATACGCAGTATTTT
TRBD1 TRBJ2-2 - TRBV29-1 CSVEGGQGPTGELFF TGCAGCGTTGAGGGAGGACAGGGCCCCACCGGGGAGCTGTTTTTT
- TRBJ2-6 many TRBV7-3 CASSQTGTASSGANVLTF TGTGCCAGCAGCCAGACCGGGACGGCTAGCTCTGGGGCCAACGTCCTGACTTTC
- TRBJ2-2 - TRBV19 CAVRYTGELFF TGTGCCGTACGATACACCGGGGAGCTGTTTTTT
- TRBJ1-3 few TRBV4-1 CASSQVMENTIYF TGCGCCAGCAGCCAAGTAATGGAAAACACCATATATTTT
- TRBJ2-1 many TRBV7-8 CASSSSYQQFF TGTGCCAGCAGCTCCAGCTATCAGCAGTTCTTC
TRBD2 TRBJ2-1 few TRBV7-2 CASFSAGGGYNEQFF TGTGCCAGCTTCTCGGCGGGCGGGGGGTACAATGAGCAGTTCTTC
TRBD2 TRBJ2-1 many TRBV7-2 CASSYTEAGIWFF TGTGCCAGCAGCTACACGGAAGCGGGGATCTGGTTCTTC
- TRBJ2-1 many TRBV5-1 CASSLVGLDRVQFF TGCGCCAGCAGCTTGGTCGGACTGGATCGTGTGCAGTTCTTC
- TRBJ2-6 few TRBV7-6 CASSLALTGWDGANVLTF TGTGCCAGCAGCTTAGCGCTAACAGGGTGGGATGGGGCCAACGTCCTGACTTTC
- TRBJ2-1 - TRBV19 CASSKRDYEQFF TGTGCCAGTAGTAAAAGGGACTATGAGCAGTTCTTC
TRBD1 TRBJ1-2 few TRBV10-3 CAIRTDRDGYTF TGTGCCATCAGAACAGACAGGGATGGCTACACCTTC
- TRBJ1-1 few TRBV25-1 CASSGKPYVRLF TGTGCCAGCAGTGGCAAGCCGTATGTGCGGCTCTTT
- TRBJ2-1 few TRBV4-1 CATVGVSGEQFF TGCGCCACCGTCGGGGTCTCGGGTGAGCAGTTCTTC
- TRBJ2-1 few TRBV6-1 CASSLTGPWGNEQFF TGTGCCAGCAGTCTGACAGGCCCCTGGGGCAATGAGCAGTTCTTC
- TRBJ2-5 few TRBV6-2/TRBV6-3 CASSLGPSLGETQYF TGTGCCAGCAGCTTGGGCCCTTCCCTAGGAGAGACCCAGTACTTC
TRBD1 TRBJ2-5 - TRBV28 CASSLPDRGLETQYF TGTGCCAGCAGTTTACCGGACAGGGGGCTGGAGACCCAGTACTTC
- TRBJ1-6 - TRBV6-1 CASRDDRHYNSPLHF TGTGCCAGCAGAGATGACAGGCACTATAATTCACCCCTCCACTTT
- TRBJ2-4 - TRBV20-1 CSAALSGNIQYF TGCAGTGCTGCGTTATCGGGGAACATTCAGTACTTC
- TRBJ2-7 few TRBV14 CASSPDGTYYEQYF TGTGCCAGCAGCCCGGACGGGACTTACTACGAGCAGTACTTC
TRBD2 TRBJ2-1 - TRBV7-9 CASSFRRLADPYNEQFF TGTGCCAGCAGCTTCCGCCGGCTAGCGGACCCCTACAATGAGCAGTTCTTC
- TRBJ2-5 few TRBV12-3/TRBV12-4 CASRQLGGETQYF TGTGCCAGCAGGCAACTAGGGGGGGAGACCCAGTACTTC
- TRBJ2-3 - TRBV6-2/TRBV6-3 CASSDTASTDTQYF TGTGCCAGCTCCGACACCGCTAGCACAGATACGCAGTATTTT
- TRBJ1-1 - TRBV6-1 CASSSWDTGAFF TGTGCCAGCAGTTCTTGGGACACGGGGGCTTTCTTT
- TRBJ1-2 - TRBV5-5 CASRITGGTNYGYTF TGTGCCAGCAGGATAACAGGAGGCACAAACTATGGCTACACCTTC
- TRBJ1-4 few TRBV20-1 CSARNNEKLFF TGCAGTGCTCGGAATAATGAAAAACTGTTTTTT
- TRBJ1-1 - TRBV5-4 CASSFSPNRMNTEAFF TGTGCCAGCAGCTTTTCCCCTAACAGGATGAACACTGAAGCTTTCTTT
- TRBJ2-1 few TRBV7-2 CASSLTGRSTRNEQFF TGTGCCAGCAGCCTGACAGGGAGGTCGACGCGCAATGAGCAGTTCTTC
TRBD2 TRBJ2-2 few TRBV10-3 CAIGRGGTGELFF TGTGCCATCGGGAGGGGTGGGACCGGGGAGCTGTTTTTT
TRBD1 TRBJ2-5 - TRBV6-2/TRBV6-3 CASVQGVLETQYF TGTGCCTCGGTACAGGGGGTATTAGAGACCCAGTACTTC
TRBD1 TRBJ2-2 few TRBV7-7 CASSFSTGALTGELFF TGTGCTAGCAGCTTTTCGACAGGGGCGCTCACCGGGGAGCTGTTTTTT
- TRBJ2-1 - TRBV7-7 CASSARHGNEQFF TGTGCTAGCAGCGCCCGACATGGGAATGAGCAGTTCTTC
TRBD2 TRBJ2-1 few TRBV14 CASSQERQRGWDEQFF TGTGCCAGCAGCCAAGAGCGGCAGCGGGGCTGGGATGAGCAGTTCTTC
- TRBJ1-4 few TRBV6-6 CASFFFSTPLVAGSLKEKLFF TGTGCCAGCTTTTTTTTCTCAACACCGCTCGTTGCGGGGTCCTTGAAGGAAAAACTGTTTTTT
- TRBJ1-2 - TRBV5-4 CASSLRTQIYGYTF TGTGCCAGCAGCTTAAGGACGCAGATCTATGGCTACACCTTC
- TRBJ2-1 - TRBV14 CASSPFRPEMAYNEQFF TGTGCCAGCAGCCCATTTAGGCCTGAAATGGCATACAATGAGCAGTTCTTC
- TRBJ2-3 - TRBV28 CASSFRAGTQYF TGTGCCAGCAGTTTCAGGGCGGGTACGCAGTATTTT
- TRBJ1-5 - TRBV20-1 CSARERLGDQPQHF TGCAGTGCTAGAGAGAGGCTAGGAGATCAGCCCCAGCATTTT
- TRBJ1-6 many TRBV7-2 CASSLIGQEHSPLHF TGTGCCAGCAGCTTAATAGGCCAGGAACATTCACCCCTCCACTTT
TRBD2 TRBJ2-1 - TRBV7-6 CASSFNPTFGILAGDEQFF TGTGCTAGCAGCTTTAACCCCACTTTTGGCATCTTAGCGGGCGATGAGCAGTTCTTC
TRBD1 TRBJ1-6 few TRBV15 CATSRTNRGYQNSPLHF TGTGCCACCAGCAGGACCAACAGGGGCTATCAAAATTCACCCCTCCACTTT
- TRBJ1-2 - TRBV2 CASTGNGGYTF TGTGCCAGCACGGGGAATGGCGGCTACACCTTC
- TRBJ2-1 - TRBV19 CASSIQGGNEQFF TGTGCCAGTAGTATCCAGGGGGGGAATGAGCAGTTCTTC
TRBD1 TRBJ1-2 - TRBV25-1 CASSGRSWDNRGGYGYTF TGTGCCAGCAGTGGGAGATCCTGGGATAACAGGGGAGGCTATGGCTACACCTTC
TRBD2 TRBJ2-3 - TRBV5-6 CASGFSGGSRTDTQYF TGTGCCAGCGGATTCAGCGGGGGGAGTCGCACAGATACGCAGTATTTT
- TRBJ2-1 few TRBV12-3/TRBV12-4 CASTLQRGEQFF TGTGCCAGCACCCTACAAAGAGGTGAGCAGTTCTTC
- TRBJ1-5 many TRBV27 CASSLGVENQPQHF TGTGCCAGCAGTTTAGGGGTGGAAAATCAGCCCCAGCATTTT